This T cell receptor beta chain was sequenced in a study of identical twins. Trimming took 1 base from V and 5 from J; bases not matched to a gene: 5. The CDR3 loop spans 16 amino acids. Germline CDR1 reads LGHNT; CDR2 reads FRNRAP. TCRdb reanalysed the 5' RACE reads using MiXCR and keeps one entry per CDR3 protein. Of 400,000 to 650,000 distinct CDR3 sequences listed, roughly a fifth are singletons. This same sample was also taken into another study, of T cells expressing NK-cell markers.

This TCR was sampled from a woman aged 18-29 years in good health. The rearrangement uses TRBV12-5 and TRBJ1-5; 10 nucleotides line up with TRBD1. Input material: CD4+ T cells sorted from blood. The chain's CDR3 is CASGLGQGAWDQPQHF. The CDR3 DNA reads TGTGCTAGTGGTTTGGGACAGGGGGCCTGGGATCAGCCCCAGCATTTT. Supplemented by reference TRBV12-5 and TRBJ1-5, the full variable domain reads DARVTQTPRHKVTEMGQEVTMRCQPILGHNTVFWYRQTMMQGLELLAYFRNRAPLDDSGMPKDRFSAEMPDATLATLKIQPSEPRDSAVYFCASGLGQGAWDQPQHFGDGTRLSIL.